This T cell receptor (beta chain) originates from a study of tumor-infiltrating lymphocytes in primary liver carcinoma. Study information: Tumors were stage T1-T3 N0M0, roughly 4 to 10 cm across. Per sample, productive TCRbeta reads numbered roughly 3.5 to 7.5 million, similar across tissue types.

Without any cell sorting, roughly 18-30 mg of bulk tissue yielded co-extracted RNA and DNA. Patients carried chronic HBV infection without prior treatment. Five distinct regions per tumor were sampled. TCR beta cDNA was prepared out of approximately 470 ng total RNA by means of a constant-region primer. Researchers made the TCR beta libraries by running three nested multiplex PCR rounds with slightly modified ARM-PCR. Running 10 cycles apiece, the first two PCR rounds relied on TRBV1-TRBV30 forward primers together with a C-beta reverse primer. From the multiplex PCR reads, TCRdb called clonotypes with MiXCR, one entry per CDR3 protein. The data contain approximately 110,000 distinct CDR3 sequences, 60% to 80% of them seen just once; the ten biggest clones take up around 8.4%. This CDR3 region has 15 residues. With 3 bases clipped from V and 14 bases from J, the junction kept 16 bases outside the gene matches. The V gene's germline CDR1 is SGHAT and CDR2 FQNNGV.

A few counts support this clonotype. This TCR was recovered from an older woman with primary liver carcinoma and hepatitis B virus infection. The chain couples TRBV11-2 to TRBJ2-1; 7 bases align to TRBD2. The sequenced material came from liver tumor tissue from sampling region 3. Sample subset: tumor region T3, left-lateral pole. This chain's CDR3 is CASSFGLAEYNVEFF. As DNA, the CDR3 is TGTGCCAGCAGCTTTGGTCTAGCGGAGTACAATGTGGAGTTCTTC.